This T cell receptor beta chain stems from a study of OX40 agonist ivuxolimab in advanced cancers. Sequencing used immunoSEQ multiplex PCR; TCRdb keeps in-frame clones, though not all of them. The sample carries 60,000 or so clones, over 80% recorded once. A note on this clone: Its specificity is not known.

The germline gives CDR1 GTSNPN, CDR2 SVGIG (reference sequence). V lost 0 bases to trimming and J lost 9 bases, with 12 bases between them. This CDR3 contains 13 residues. Points from the study as a whole: CD4+ and CD8+ blood T cells expanded clonally by week 6 at 0.1 to 3.0 mg/kg.

This chain connects TRBV30 to TRBJ2-1; possible D gene TRBD2, 6 bases. This TCR came from an adult with an advanced solid tumor such as melanoma, head and neck, liver or kidney cancer. The starting material was CD4+ or CD8+ T cells sorted from blood, obtained in a trial of the OX40 agonist ivuxolimab. DNA of the CDR3: TGTGCCTGGAGTGTACCCGGGACTGGTGAGCAGTTCTTC. Residues: CAWSVPGTGEQFF.